This entry lists 25 T cell receptor beta chains sequenced from one sample in a study of OX40 agonist ivuxolimab in advanced cancers. Clones were read by immunoSEQ multiplex PCR, and TCRdb kept only the in-frame ones, dropping some. The sample carries under 20,000 clones, 84% recorded once. The source material was CD4+ or CD8+ T cells sorted from blood, sampled in a trial of the OX40 agonist ivuxolimab. The receptors were gathered from an adult with an advanced solid tumor such as melanoma, head and neck, liver or kidney cancer.

This clone was observed once. This sequence joins TRBV4-2 and TRBJ1-5, with no clear D. The CDR3 totals 14 residues. Germline V gene lookup returns CDR1 LGHNA and CDR2 YNFKEQ. Trimming cost V 0 bases and J 5 bases, with 8 bases left between them. This chain's CDR3 is CASSQDSGYQPQHF. The CDR3 DNA is TGTGCCAGCAGCCAAGACTCGGGGTATCAGCCCCAGCATTTT.

The chain employs TRBV5-4 and TRBJ2-6, with unresolved D. The CDR3 runs to 15 residues. The V end lost 0 bases, the J end lost 4 bases, and 8 bases lay between the germline ends. Germline CDR1 is SGHNT and CDR2 is YYREEE (reference sequence). The DNA for the CDR3 is TGTGCCAGCAGCTTGGGTGGTTCGGGGGCCAACGTCCTGACTTTC. It is translated as CASSLGGSGANVLTF. The whole variable domain, filled in from reference TRBV5-4 and TRBJ2-6, reads ETGVTQSPTHLIKTRGQQVTLRCSSQSGHNTVSWYQQALGQGPQFIFQYYREEENGRGNFPPRFSGLQFPNYSSELNVNALELDDSALYLCASSLGGSGANVLTFGAGSRLTVL.

In its sample, this clone was seen once. The gene calls are TRBV6-1 and TRBJ1-3; D is uncertain. Trimming removed 6 bases from V and 3 bases from J, with 30 bases in between. CDR1 and CDR2 from the germline V gene are MNHNS and SASEGT. CDR3 length: 20 residues. As DNA, the CDR3 is TGTGCCAGCAGCGAACCGGGAGTCACAGCTACTTCGTTGGGTGGAAACACCATATATTTT. This gives the protein CASSEPGVTATSLGGNTIYF.

The J gene is TRBJ2-5, the V gene TRBV27, with 7 bases fitting TRBD1. Matching the DNA end better, TRBJ2-7 makes the J call doubtful. Germline CDR1 is MNHEY and CDR2 is SMNVEV (reference sequence). CDR3 length: 13 residues. The CDR3 DNA reads as TGTGCCAGCAGTTTTACAGGGGCCTACGAGCAGTACTTC. The encoded protein is CASSFTGAYEQYF.

This chain links TRBV7-9 with TRBJ2-1; TRBD2 matches at 8 bases. The CDR3 sequence is 17 residues long. The trim removed 4 bases at V and 3 bases at J, leaving 11 bases unmatched. Germline V gene data show CDR1 as SEHNR and CDR2 as FQNEAQ (reference sequence). This chain's CDR3 is CASSSYQAGLVYNEQFF. CDR3 coding DNA: TGTGCCAGCAGCTCATATCAAGCGGGACTAGTCTACAATGAGCAGTTCTTC.

The chain is built from TRBV27 and TRBJ2-7; perhaps TRBD1 as D (5 bases). Trimming took off 10 bases at V and 6 bases at J, with 13 bases between the two ends. The CDR3 is made up of 11 amino acids. Germline CDR1 is MNHEY and CDR2 is SMNVEV (reference sequence). The CDR3 DNA follows: TGTGCCACTACCAGCAGGGCCGAGCAGTACTTC. Amino acids: CATTSRAEQYF.

The rearrangement joins TRBV13 to TRBJ2-1; TRBD2 aligns across 12 bases. Germline V gene sequence: CDR1 PRHDT, CDR2 FYEKMQ (reference sequence). J was trimmed by 6 bases and V by 5 bases; bases with no gene match: 11. The CDR3 loop spans 17 amino acids. The CDR3 here is CASSPHRLAGVFNEQFF. The CDR3 nucleotides read TGTGCCAGCAGCCCCCACAGACTAGCGGGGGTATTCAATGAGCAGTTCTTC.

The rearrangement joins TRBV6-5 to TRBJ2-7, with a tentative D call TRBD1 (5 bases). Germline V gene data show CDR1 as MNHEY and CDR2 as SVGAGI. The ends were cut back, 5 bases at V and 3 bases at J, with 8 bases in the middle. The CDR3 runs to 12 residues. CDR3 in DNA: TGTGCCAGCAGTCCCCAGGGCTACGAGCAGTACTTC. It is translated as CASSPQGYEQYF.

The chain employs TRBV28 and TRBJ1-1; 8 positions agree with TRBD1. Germline V gene data show CDR1 as MDHEN and CDR2 as SYDVKM. V gave up 10 bases and J gave up 0 bases; unmatched junction bases: 13. This CDR3 spans 16 amino acids. The CDR3 protein is CATLLSGTGLNTEAFF. The DNA of the CDR3 is TGTGCCACCCTTCTATCCGGGACAGGCTTGAACACTGAAGCTTTCTTT.

V usage is TRBV9 and J usage is TRBJ2-1, with D perhaps TRBD1 (5 bases). Between the trimmed V and J ends, which lost 4 bases and 8 bases, there was a span of 16 bases. Germline CDR1 and CDR2: SGDLS and YYNGEE. The CDR3 length is 14 residues. CDR3 bases: TGTGCCAGCAGCTTCCGATTGGGGCGCGATGAGCAGTTCTTC. Amino acids: CASSFRLGRDEQFF.

This chain uses TRBV19 with TRBJ1-1; D not resolved. Germline loops: CDR1 LNHDA, CDR2 SQIVND (reference sequence). This CDR3 has 14 residues. Trimming pared 1 base from V and 5 bases from J, leaving 11 bases between. The CDR3 reads CASSIARDETEAFF. CDR3 nucleotide sequence: TGTGCCAGTAGTATAGCCCGAGACGAAACTGAAGCTTTCTTT.

V gene TRBV7-9 combines with J gene TRBJ1-3, with D perhaps TRBD1 (6 bases). The CDR3 runs to 15 residues. V lost 1 base and J 6 bases, leaving 13 bases between the germline ends. The germline CDR1 and CDR2 sequences are SEHNR and FQNEAQ (reference sequence). This CDR3 reads CASSLGTGGQNTIYF. The DNA for the CDR3 is TGTGCCAGCAGCTTAGGGACGGGGGGGCAAAACACCATATATTTT. The whole variable domain, filled in from reference TRBV7-9 and TRBJ1-3, reads DTGVSQNPRHKITKRGQNVTFRCDPISEHNRLYWYRQTLGQGPEFLTYFQNEAQLEKSRLLSDRFSAERPKGSFSTLEIQRTEQGDSAMYLCASSLGTGGQNTIYFGEGSWLTVV.

This sequence joins TRBV27 and TRBJ1-3; a weak D match, TRBD1 (6 bases). Trimming took off 6 bases at V and 4 bases at J, with 13 bases between the two ends. Germline CDR1 MNHEY, CDR2 SMNVEV (reference sequence). The CDR3 runs 14 residues. CDR3 sequence (DNA): TGTGCCAGCAGGCCTAGGGGGACGGGAAACACCATATATTTT. Its protein product is CASRPRGTGNTIYF.

The J gene is TRBJ2-3, the V gene TRBV11-2, with 8 bases identical to TRBD2. With 5 bases clipped from V and 1 base from J, the junction kept 8 bases outside the gene matches. The length of the CDR3 is 16 residues. The germline gives CDR1 SGHAT, CDR2 FQNNGV. The CDR3 bases are TGTGCCAGCAGCAGCCTACTAGCGGCCGGCACAGATACGCAGTATTTT. This codes for CASSSLLAAGTDTQYF.

CDR3 sequence (DNA): TGTGCCAGTAGGCGGGGGACAGTCAATCAGCCCCAGCATTTT. This codes for CASRRGTVNQPQHF. The rearrangement uses TRBV19 and TRBJ1-5; TRBD1 agrees at 7 bases. CDR3 length: 14 amino acids. Germline-derived CDR1 and CDR2 are LNHDA and SQIVND (reference sequence). Germline trimming cut 6 bases from V and 3 bases from J; bases unmatched to any gene: 5.

The V gene is TRBV7-3, the J gene TRBJ2-1; 11 bases are shared with TRBD2. Germline CDR1 SGHTA, CDR2 FQGTGA. This CDR3 is 16 amino acids long. The V segment lost 5 bases and the J segment 5 bases; nucleotides outside the gene matches: 8. CDR3 nucleotides: TGTGCCAGCAGCATAGCCCTAGCGGGGGGAAACAATGAGCAGTTCTTC. Translated: CASSIALAGGNNEQFF.

The chain carries TRBV14 and TRBJ2-7, with D uncertain. V lost 0 bases and J 6 bases, leaving 9 bases between the germline ends. CDR3 length equals 13 residues. CDR1 SGHDN and CDR2 FVKESK come from the germline V gene. The CDR3 coding sequence is TGTGCCAGCAGCCAAGATCCGCTCGGCGAGCAGTACTTC. Amino acids: CASSQDPLGEQYF.

The count of this clone is one. The chain is built from TRBV5-1 and TRBJ1-4; perhaps TRBD1 as D (5 bases). The V gene lost 0 bases and the J gene lost 8 bases, with 17 bases spanning the gap. Germline V gives CDR1 SGHRS, CDR2 YFSETQ. The CDR3 loop spans 16 amino acids. CDR3 bases: TGCGCCAGCAGCTTGGCACAATGGGGACCTATAGAAAAACTGTTTTTT. Its translation: CASSLAQWGPIEKLFF.

V gene TRBV7-9 combines with J gene TRBJ2-7, with D possibly TRBD2 on 5 matching bases. This CDR3 is built from 13 residues. The V gene lost 2 bases and the J gene lost 2 bases, with 7 bases spanning the gap. Germline assignment: CDR1 SEHNR and CDR2 FQNEAQ (reference sequence). The chain's CDR3 is CASSLYGTYEQYF. In DNA form, the CDR3 reads TGTGCCAGCAGCTTATACGGGACCTACGAGCAGTACTTC.

J is TRBJ2-1 and V is TRBV7-8, with 12 bases lining up with TRBD2. The J segment lost 7 bases and the V segment lost 4 bases, leaving 5 bases of the junction unmatched. Germline V CDR1 and CDR2: SGHVS, FQNEAQ. CDR3 size: 15 residues. CDR3 in DNA: TGTGCCAGCAGCTCTAGCGGGAGGGCCTCAAATGAGCAGTTCTTC. This codes for CASSSSGRASNEQFF. Drawing the rest from reference TRBV7-8 and TRBJ2-1, the complete variable domain is GAGVSQSPRYKVAKRGQDVALRCDPISGHVSLFWYQQALGQGPEFLTYFQNEAQLDKSGLPSDRFFAERPEGSVSTLKIQRTQQEDSAVYLCASSSSGRASNEQFFGPGTRLTVL.

The chain is built from TRBV5-1 and TRBJ1-6; maybe TRBD1 (5 bases). The V and J ends lost 6 bases and 4 bases respectively, with 17 bases between them. Germline CDR1 SGHRS, CDR2 YFSETQ. The CDR3 covers 16 residues. The CDR3 here is CASTPRVGEYNSPLHF. In nucleotides, the CDR3 is TGCGCCAGCACACCGCGGGTAGGGGAATATAATTCACCCCTCCACTTT. The complete variable domain, with remaining parts taken from reference TRBV5-1 and TRBJ1-6, reads KAGVTQTPRYLIKTRGQQVTLSCSPISGHRSVSWYQQTPGQGLQFLFEYFSETQRNKGNFPGRFSGRQFSNSRSEMNVSTLELGDSALYLCASTPRVGEYNSPLHFGNGTRLTVT.

The CDR3 DNA sequence: TGTGCCAGCAACACCTGGGGACGGGATAATGAAAAACTGTTTTTT. As protein: CASNTWGRDNEKLFF. The genes are TRBV7-2 and TRBJ1-4, with D possibly TRBD1 on 5 matching bases. There are 15 residues in the CDR3. The germline gives CDR1 SGHTA, CDR2 FQGNSA. V lost 7 bases and J lost 4, with 16 bases in between.

The rearrangement uses TRBV27 and TRBJ2-7; TRBD2 might be the D (6 bases). Germline values: CDR1 MNHEY, CDR2 SMNVEV (reference sequence). Trimming took 2 bases from V and 2 from J, leaving 13 bases between them. The CDR3 sequence is 15 residues long. CDR3 sequence reads: CASSLTLGRTYEQYF. Here the CDR3 DNA reads TGTGCCAGCAGTTTAACCTTGGGGAGGACCTACGAGCAGTACTTC.

J is TRBJ2-1 and V is TRBV6-1; TRBD1 is a possible D gene (6 bases). The CDR3 sequence is 14 residues long. Trimming stripped 3 bases from V and 5 bases from J, with 11 bases between. Germline V gene sequence: CDR1 MNHNS, CDR2 SASEGT. The DNA of the CDR3 is TGTGCCAGCAGTGACGTGGGACACAACAATGAGCAGTTCTTC. Translation: CASSDVGHNNEQFF.

The chain has TRBV5-1 and TRBJ2-3, with D unclear. The CDR3 is made up of 16 amino acids. Trimming pared 0 bases from V and 1 base from J, leaving 12 bases between. Per germline, CDR1 SGHRS and CDR2 YFSETQ. CDR3 in DNA: TGCGCCAGCAGCTTGGGGGCGGAGTGGGGCACAGATACGCAGTATTTT. It yields the protein CASSLGAEWGTDTQYF.